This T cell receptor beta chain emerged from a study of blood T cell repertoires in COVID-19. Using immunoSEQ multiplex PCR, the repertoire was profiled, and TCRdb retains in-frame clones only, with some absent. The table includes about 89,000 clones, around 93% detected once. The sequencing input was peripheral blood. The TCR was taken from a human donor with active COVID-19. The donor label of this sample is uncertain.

For the CDR3, the DNA is TGCGCCAGCGCCGCGCGACAGGAACTGGGCGAAAAACTGTTTTTT. This translates into CASAARQELGEKLFF. V usage is TRBV4-3 and J usage is TRBJ1-4; a possible D gene is TRBD1 (6 bases). This CDR3 has 15 amino acids. The germline CDR1 and CDR2 sequences are LGHNA and YSLEER. V lost 8 bases to trimming and J lost 8 bases, with 21 bases between them.